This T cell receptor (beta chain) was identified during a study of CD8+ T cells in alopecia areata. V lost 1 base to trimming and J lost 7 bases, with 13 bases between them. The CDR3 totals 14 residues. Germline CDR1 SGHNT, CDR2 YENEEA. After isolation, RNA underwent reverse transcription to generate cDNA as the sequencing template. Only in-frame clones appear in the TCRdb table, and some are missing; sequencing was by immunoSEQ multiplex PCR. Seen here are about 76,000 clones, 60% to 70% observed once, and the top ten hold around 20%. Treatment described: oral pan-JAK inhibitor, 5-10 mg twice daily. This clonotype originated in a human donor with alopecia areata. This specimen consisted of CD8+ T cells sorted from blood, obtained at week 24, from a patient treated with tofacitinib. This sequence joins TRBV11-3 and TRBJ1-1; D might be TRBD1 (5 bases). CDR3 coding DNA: TGTGCCAGCAGCTTAGGGGGTGGAGGGGATGAAGCTTTCTTT. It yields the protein CASSLGGGGDEAFF.